These 7 T cell receptor beta chains were all obtained from the same sample, sequenced in a study of early T cells in non-severe SARS-CoV-2 infection (dated by TCRdb to the early 2020s). To prepare the library, 5' RACE was applied. TCRdb names NextSeq 500 as the instrument used. In-frame beta chains were kept once TCRdb had trimmed the public reads at Q25 with fastp and called clones with MiXCR. CDR3 protein duplicates are merged, each entry listing the most common genes and DNA. Present in this sample are roughly 34,000 distinct CDR3 sequences, around 7% of which were seen just once. About 12% of the sample is taken by the ten largest. The specimen was whole blood, collected at baseline. The receptors were gathered from an adult who was a healthcare worker with PCR-confirmed SARS-CoV-2 infection or an uninfected control (not recorded which).

This clonotype was observed a handful of times. This chain links TRBV6-5 with TRBJ2-1, with D perhaps TRBD2 (5 bases). Looked up from germline, CDR1 is MNHEY and CDR2 is SVGAGI. The length of the CDR3 is 15 residues. Trimming took 3 bases from V and 0 from J, leaving 9 bases between them. CDR3 loop: CASSYTGSSYNEQFF. The CDR3 nucleotides are TGTGCCAGCAGTTATACGGGGTCCTCCTACAATGAGCAGTTCTTC.

The rearrangement links TRBV10-3 to TRBJ2-1; D gene unclear. CDR3 length: 14 amino acids. Germline V gene lookup returns CDR1 ENHRY and CDR2 SYGVKD. V shed 2 bases and J shed 5 bases, with 10 bases lying between them. CDR3 protein: CAISERYVDNEQFF. The CDR3 bases are TGTGCCATCAGTGAGCGATATGTCGACAATGAGCAGTTCTTC.

By share, this clonotype ranks as medium-sized (0.01 to 0.1%). The V gene is TRBV7-3, the J gene TRBJ2-3; 9 positions agree with TRBD1. The CDR3 extends over 16 amino acids. Trimming cost V 1 base and J 4 bases; bases outside gene matches: 6. Germline values: CDR1 SGHTA, CDR2 FQGTGA. In DNA, the CDR3 is TGTGCCAGCAGCTTAAACCCGGGACAGGGAGCAGATACGCAGTATTTT. It codes for CASSLNPGQGADTQYF.

The gene calls are TRBV11-2 and TRBJ1-6, with 9 bases lining up with TRBD1. This CDR3 comprises 16 residues. Germline V lookup: CDR1 SGHAT, CDR2 FQNNGV. Unmatched junction bases numbered 8, after V lost 4 bases and J lost 7 bases. The CDR3 coding sequence is TGTGCCAGCAGCTCCGGGACAGGGTTCTCGAATTCACCCCTCCACTTT. Translating it yields CASSSGTGFSNSPLHF.

In its sample, this clonotype was seen a few times. The V gene is TRBV6-2 or TRBV6-3, the J gene TRBJ2-7, with 13 bases fitting TRBD2. There are 15 residues in the CDR3. The V and J ends lost 5 bases and 4 bases, in that order; junction bases with no gene match: 5. CDR1 is MNHEY, CDR2 SVGEGT, per germline. CDR3 residues: CASSALAGGPYEQYV. The DNA for the CDR3 is TGTGCCAGCAGTGCACTAGCGGGAGGGCCGTACGAGCAGTACGTC.

This clonotype was observed a handful of times. This chain joins TRBV5-1 and TRBJ2-1; the D gene is possibly TRBD2 (5 bases). The germline CDR1 and CDR2 sequences are SGHRS and YFSETQ. The CDR3 length is 14 residues. Trimming left V 6 bases short and J 8 bases short, with 18 bases between. CDR3 DNA: TGCGCCAGCATGCTCGGGATCATCGGGGATGAGCAGTTCTTC. It specifies CASMLGIIGDEQFF.

The J gene is TRBJ2-2, the V gene TRBV7-9, with D perhaps TRBD2 (5 bases). Trimming pared 5 bases from V and 6 bases from J, leaving 10 bases between. The CDR3 covers 13 residues. Germline-derived CDR1 and CDR2 are SEHNR and FQNEAQ (reference sequence). CDR3 sequence (DNA): TGTGCCAGCAGCGCAGCGGTTCCCGGGGAGCTGTTTTTT. It yields the protein CASSAAVPGELFF.